A single sample is the source of the 23 T cell receptor beta chains below, sequenced in a study of post-analysis software for immune sequencing data. Their target antigens are unknown. Findings of the study overall: Controls showed lower frequencies than patients for five TRBV segments, and TRBV5-6, TRBV5-1 and TRBV20-1 were among these.

Each TCR beta cDNA library carried unique molecular identifiers. TCRdb fed the PCR reads into MiXCR, producing one record per CDR3 protein. Among hundreds of thousands of distinct CDR3 sequences, less than 35% were seen once, and the ten largest hold approximately 0.6%. Sequenced material: blood. Source of these receptors: a girl aged 5-17 years with multiple sclerosis.

This clonotype has only a few counts. The V call is TRBV12-3 or TRBV12-4, the J call TRBJ1-3; 7 positions agree with TRBD1. CDR3 length equals 13 residues. V shed 7 bases, J shed 0 bases, and the junction held 0 bases outside the gene matches. CDR3 loop: CASTGGSGNTIYF. Written as DNA, the CDR3 is TGTGCCAGCACAGGGGGCTCTGGAAACACCATATATTTT.

V gene TRBV18 combines with J gene TRBJ2-7; 9 bases match TRBD2. The CDR3 is 17 amino acids. J was trimmed by 6 bases and V by 3 bases; bases with no gene match: 15. Germline values: CDR1 KGHSH, CDR2 LQKENI. CDR3 nucleotide sequence: TGTGCCAGCTCACCGCTGATTAGCGGGAGTAGTCTCCTCGAGCAGTACTTC. This codes for CASSPLISGSSLLEQYF.

The table lists this clonotype with many counts. The rearrangement joins TRBV3-1 to TRBJ2-3; 12 nucleotides line up with TRBD2. This CDR3 spans 16 amino acids. Germline V CDR1 and CDR2: LGHDT, YNNKEL (reference sequence). V gave up 4 bases and J gave up 1 base; unmatched junction bases: 3. CDR3 sequence: CASSPSGGAGTDTQYF. As DNA, the CDR3 is TGTGCCAGCAGCCCTAGCGGGGGGGCCGGCACAGATACGCAGTATTTT.

There are a few counts of this clonotype. In DNA, the CDR3 is TGTGCCAGCAGGACGTCAGGGGGGGATGAGCAGTTCTTC. This encodes CASRTSGGDEQFF. The gene calls are TRBV7-2 and TRBJ2-1; D could derive from TRBD1 or TRBD2 (7 bases each). Trimming took 6 bases from V and 8 from J, leaving 14 bases between them. Germline values: CDR1 SGHTA, CDR2 FQGNSA. The CDR3 length is 13 residues.

V gene TRBV20-1 combines with J gene TRBJ2-7; a weak D match, TRBD2 (6 bases). From germline, CDR1 is DFQATT and CDR2 SNEGSKA (reference sequence). The length of the CDR3 is 15 residues. V was clipped by 5 bases and J by 3 bases, with 20 bases between them. The CDR3 region has the DNA TGCAGTGCTGTCCCCGTCCGGCGGGGTCACTACGAGCAGTACTTC. Translating gives CSAVPVRRGHYEQYF.

There are a few counts of this clonotype. The chain employs TRBV7-9 and TRBJ2-7; D unresolved. The J call is doubtful: the DNA matches TRBJ2-5 better. Germline V gene lookup returns CDR1 SEHNR and CDR2 FQNEAQ (reference sequence). The CDR3 totals 14 residues. The chain's CDR3 is CASTRSDGRETQYF. CDR3 nucleotides: TGTGCCAGCACCCGGTCTGATGGTAGGGAGACCCAGTACTTC.

The chain recombines TRBV6-2 or TRBV6-3 with TRBJ2-1; TRBD1 matches at 7 bases. Germline V lookup: CDR1 MNHEY, CDR2 SVGEGT. This CDR3 comprises 15 residues. Unmatched junction bases numbered 6, after V lost 7 bases and J lost 0 bases. The CDR3 coding sequence is TGTGCCAGCACCTCAGGGGGTGGCTCCTACAATGAGCAGTTCTTC. Translation: CASTSGGGSYNEQFF.

This clonotype was found a few times. The rearrangement uses TRBV6-5 and TRBJ2-5; no firm D call. V lost 0 bases to trimming and J lost 3 bases, with 5 bases between them. Germline V gene lookup returns CDR1 MNHEY and CDR2 SVGAGI. This CDR3 has 13 residues. CDR3 region: CASSYSTKETQYF. The CDR3 DNA is TGTGCCAGCAGTTACTCGACGAAAGAGACCCAGTACTTC.

Remarks on this clonotype: Possible read error: a much larger clone is one base away. The rearrangement links TRBV7-8 to TRBJ1-5, with TRBD1 matching over 9 bases. This CDR3 has 15 amino acids. With V trimmed by 3 bases and J by 1 base, 1 base remained unmatched. CDR1 and CDR2 (germline): SGHVS, FQNEAQ. The CDR3 region has the DNA TGTGCCAGCAGCTTTGGGACAGGGAGCAATCAGCCCCAGCATTTT. This codes for CASSFGTGSNQPQHF.

V and J are TRBV29-1 and TRBJ1-5; D might be TRBD1 (5 bases). This CDR3 region has 15 residues. From germline, CDR1 is SQVTM and CDR2 ANQGSEA. V shed 4 bases and J shed 6 bases, with 19 bases lying between them. The CDR3 loop reads CSVGFGGGGTQPQHF. The CDR3 DNA sequence: TGCAGCGTTGGGTTTGGTGGTGGAGGGACTCAGCCCCAGCATTTT.

This clonotype was observed a few times. V gene TRBV6-4 combines with J gene TRBJ1-2; D remains ambiguous. Germline CDR1 reads MRHNA; CDR2 reads SNTAGT. The CDR3 runs to 14 residues. V was clipped by 0 bases and J by 4 bases, with 9 bases between them. CDR3 nucleotides: TGTGCCAGCAGTGACTCGGGTGGTGGCTATGGCTACACCTTC. It yields the protein CASSDSGGGYGYTF.

This clonotype was counted only a few times. The V call is TRBV20-1, the J call TRBJ2-4; tentatively, D is TRBD1 (8 bases). Germline V CDR1 and CDR2: DFQATT, SNEGSKA (reference sequence). V was clipped by 0 bases and J by 4 bases, with 16 bases between them. The CDR3 totals 16 residues. The chain's CDR3 is CSAREGRGTGKNIQYF. The CDR3 coding sequence is TGCAGTGCTAGAGAGGGGAGGGGGACAGGAAAAAACATTCAGTACTTC.

The chain recombines TRBV19 with TRBJ2-1, with 8 bases lining up with TRBD1. Germline values: CDR1 LNHDA, CDR2 SQIVND (reference sequence). J was trimmed by 4 bases and V by 10 bases; bases with no gene match: 3. There are 12 residues in the CDR3. Here the CDR3 reads CAIRTGYNEQFF. In DNA, the CDR3 is TGTGCCATCAGGACAGGGTACAATGAGCAGTTCTTC.

This clonotype was counted a few times. This chain joins TRBV7-9 and TRBJ2-5; D is uncertain. V was shortened by 5 bases and J by 3 bases, with 7 bases between the two germline ends. Per the germline V gene, CDR1 is SEHNR and CDR2 is FQNEAQ (reference sequence). The CDR3 is 12 residues long. CDR3 sequence: CASSQSEETQYF. The CDR3, as DNA: TGTGCCAGCAGCCAAAGTGAAGAGACCCAGTACTTC.

This clonotype was picked up a small number of times. The chain employs TRBV2 and TRBJ2-5; the D is unclear. The CDR3 is made up of 12 amino acids. CDR1 and CDR2 (germline): SNHLY, FYNNEI. Trimming took off 10 bases at V and 5 bases at J, with 14 bases between the two ends. The CDR3, as DNA: TGTGCCACCGAAACCCTGTGGGAGACCCAGTACTTC. Translating it yields CATETLWETQYF. Looking up the rest from reference TRBV2 and TRBJ2-5 gives the full variable domain: EPEVTQTPSHQVTQMGQEVILRCVPISNHLYFYWYRQILGQKVEFLVSFYNNEISEKSEIFDDQFSVERPDGSNFTLKIRSTKLEDSAMYFCATETLWETQYFGPGTRLLVL.

This clonotype was detected only a few times. V and J are TRBV5-1 and TRBJ2-5; tentatively, D is TRBD2 (6 bases). The CDR3 has 14 amino acids. V gave up 3 bases and J gave up 2 bases, with 11 bases separating them. The V gene's germline CDR1 is SGHRS and CDR2 YFSETQ. The CDR3 region is CASSWDWGQETQYF. In DNA form, the CDR3 reads TGCGCCAGCAGCTGGGACTGGGGGCAAGAGACCCAGTACTTC.

Worth noting for this clonotype: This could be a read error, since a much larger clone is one nucleotide away. The CDR3 nucleotides are TGTGCCAGCAGCTTTTTCAGCACAGATACGCAGTATTTT. Translating gives CASSFFSTDTQYF. The J gene is TRBJ2-3, the V gene TRBV7-9, with no clear D. Trimming removed 3 bases from V and 0 bases from J, with 4 bases in between. Looked up from germline, CDR1 is SEHNR and CDR2 is FQNEAQ (reference sequence). This CDR3 comprises 13 residues. Full variable domain (outside the CDR3, taken from reference TRBV7-9 and TRBJ2-3): DTGVSQNPRHKITKRGQNVTFRCDPISEHNRLYWYRQTLGQGPEFLTYFQNEAQLEKSRLLSDRFSAERPKGSFSTLEIQRTEQGDSAMYLCASSFFSTDTQYFGPGTRLTVL.

The rearrangement uses TRBV5-1 and TRBJ1-2, with D possibly matching TRBD1 (6 bases). The CDR3 has 14 amino acids. Germline V gene data show CDR1 as SGHRS and CDR2 as YFSETQ. Trimming left V 4 bases short and J 8 bases short, with 18 bases between. The CDR3 protein is CASSLQVGGGGYTF. The CDR3, as DNA: TGCGCCAGCAGCCTCCAAGTCGGGGGCGGGGGCTACACCTTC.

V usage is TRBV3-1 and J usage is TRBJ1-1; no firm D call. Germline-derived CDR1 and CDR2 are LGHDT and YNNKEL (reference sequence). The CDR3 loop spans 14 amino acids. V was shortened by 4 bases and J by 3 bases, with 12 bases between the two germline ends. The CDR3 sequence is CASSPAPGYTEAFF. The DNA of the CDR3 is TGTGCCAGCAGCCCTGCCCCCGGGTACACTGAAGCTTTCTTT.

This clonotype has only a few counts. The genes are TRBV6-2 or TRBV6-3 and TRBJ2-5; the D is unclear. The CDR3 has 13 amino acids. V was shortened by 2 bases and J by 2 bases, with 6 bases between the two germline ends. CDR1 is MNHEY, CDR2 SVGEGT, per germline. The CDR3 sequence is CASSYLMQETQYF. The CDR3 DNA is TGTGCCAGCAGTTACCTGATGCAAGAGACCCAGTACTTC.

In its sample, this clonotype was seen a few times. The chain links TRBV7-2 to TRBJ1-5, with D perhaps TRBD1 (5 bases). This CDR3 is 14 amino acids long. The germline gives CDR1 SGHTA, CDR2 FQGNSA. Trimming pared 4 bases from V and 9 bases from J, leaving 16 bases between. The CDR3 protein is CASSSPRDGGPQHF. The CDR3 nucleotides read TGTGCCAGCAGCTCTCCCCGGGACGGTGGGCCCCAGCATTTT.

The gene calls are TRBV29-1 and TRBJ2-5; D might be TRBD1 (6 bases). This CDR3 is 12 amino acids long. CDR1 SQVTM and CDR2 ANQGSEA come from the germline V gene. Between the trimmed V and J ends, which lost 7 bases and 3 bases, there was a span of 12 bases. The CDR3 nucleotides are TGCAGCGGAAGGACAGCAGAAGAGACCCAGTACTTC. Its protein product is CSGRTAEETQYF.

This clonotype was counted ten times or more. V usage is TRBV24-1 and J usage is TRBJ2-1; no definite D call. The CDR3 has 12 amino acids. Germline CDR1 and CDR2: KGHDR and SFDVKD. Between the trimmed V and J ends, which lost 9 bases and 4 bases, there was a span of 9 bases. In DNA, the CDR3 is TGTGCCACCTCCCAACTTTACAATGAGCAGTTCTTC. Translated, it gives CATSQLYNEQFF.